This T cell receptor (beta chain) is drawn from a study of cytomegalovirus exposure and HLA in healthy donors. The study, taken as a whole, reports: According to the study, about 180 TCR beta chains were cytomegalovirus-associated. TCR beta V segments were, for the most part, productive about 87% or about 30% of the time in an earlier analysis. Reports showed the classifier diagnosing cytomegalovirus status with high specificity and sensitivity.

Germline V gene data show CDR1 as MNHEY and CDR2 as SVGAGI. V lost 4 bases, J lost 8 bases, and 6 bases stayed unmatched. The length of the CDR3 is 13 residues. 60 Vbeta and 13 Jbeta primers were used in PCR. TCRdb keeps only in-frame clones here, not all; method: immunoSEQ multiplex PCR. This table has fewer than 200,000 clones, around 84% appearing once. Details on this clone: Its antigen is still unknown.

The specimen was PBMCs. This clonotype was obtained from a girl aged 2 to 10 in good health and CMV-seropositive. The gene calls are TRBV6-5 and TRBJ1-1; 8 bases align to TRBD1. CDR3 sequence reads: CASSSLGDREAFF. CDR3 nucleotides: TGTGCCAGCAGTTCCTTGGGGGACAGGGAAGCTTTCTTT.